These T cell receptor beta chains were read from a single sample in a study of T-cell memory formation after mild COVID-19. TCRdb re-analysed the 5' RACE reads in MiXCR, keeping a single row per CDR3 protein. The repertoire holds under 200,000 distinct CDR3 sequences, with around a tenth as singletons. The source material was PBMCs or a T cell subset sorted from them (not recorded which). These receptor sequences come from a man between 18 and 29 years old who had mild COVID-19 (a few samples of this study predate the infection). Cell type and time point are not known. Both conserved end residues are part of each CDR3. D genes are given only for firm matches. The listing skips clone size in some rows; elsewhere it reads once, few, many or a size class.

-	14	TRBV5-1	TRBJ1-1	-	CASSLEAAVPEAFF	TGCGCCAGCAGCTTGGAAGCGGCGGTCCCTGAAGCTTTCTTT
TRBD1	14	TRBV7-2	TRBJ2-1	few	CASSGSGQGRLPFF	TGTGCCAGCAGCGGGTCGGGACAGGGGAGGTTGCCGTTCTTC
-	13	TRBV6-2/TRBV6-3	TRBJ2-2	many	CASKGWNTGELFF	TGTGCCAGCAAGGGATGGAACACCGGGGAGCTGTTTTTT
-	15	TRBV25-1	TRBJ2-2	-	CASKGWGPVTGELFF	TGTGCCAGTAAGGGGTGGGGGCCGGTCACCGGGGAGCTGTTTTTT
-	12	TRBV10-3	TRBJ1-5	-	CATSPSNQPQHF	TGTGCCACCTCCCCTAGCAATCAGCCCCAGCATTTT
TRBD1	16	TRBV5-4	TRBJ1-3	-	CASSTRDRMAGNTIYF	TGTGCCAGCAGCACCCGGGACAGAATGGCTGGAAACACCATATATTTT
-	16	TRBV4-3	TRBJ2-5	few	CASSQTLTSGRETQYF	TGCGCCAGCAGCCAAACCCTTACCTCTGGAAGAGAGACCCAGTACTTC
-	14	TRBV30	TRBJ2-5	few	CAWSPTAVTETQYF	TGTGCCTGGAGTCCCACGGCCGTAACAGAGACCCAGTACTTC
-	11	TRBV7-3	TRBJ2-3	few	CASSPMAAQYF	TGTGCCAGCAGCCCCATGGCTGCGCAGTATTTT
-	13	TRBV7-9	TRBJ2-7	many	CASSTSTGDEQYF	TGTGCCAGCAGCACCTCGACAGGCGACGAGCAGTACTTC
-	11	TRBV20-1	TRBJ2-7	few	CSAPARYEQYF	TGCAGTGCTCCCGCGCGGTACGAGCAGTACTTC
-	16	TRBV4-1	TRBJ1-1	few	CASSQEVLNRNTEAFF	TGCGCCAGCAGCCAAGAGGTGTTAAACAGGAACACTGAAGCTTTCTTT
-	16	TRBV3-1	TRBJ1-6	-	CASSQEPVTYNSPLHF	TGTGCCAGCAGCCAAGAGCCAGTAACTTATAATTCACCCCTCCACTTT
-	14	TRBV18	TRBJ2-5	many	CASSPSYLEETQYF	TGTGCCAGCTCACCATCTTATCTAGAAGAGACCCAGTACTTC
TRBD1	14	TRBV7-2	TRBJ2-7	-	CASSWGQGAREQYF	TGTGCCAGCAGTTGGGGACAGGGGGCGCGAGAGCAGTACTTC
TRBD1	14	TRBV6-5	TRBJ1-1	few	CASSPGQPGTEAFF	TGTGCCAGCAGTCCGGGACAGCCGGGCACTGAAGCTTTCTTT
-	13	TRBV9	TRBJ1-2	-	CASSSWAGEGYTF	TGTGCCAGCAGCTCCTGGGCTGGGGAAGGCTACACCTTC
-	13	TRBV2	TRBJ1-5	-	CASTSRANQPQHF	TGTGCCAGCACCTCCAGGGCTAATCAGCCCCAGCATTTT
TRBD1	12	TRBV7-2	TRBJ1-1	many	CASGRDREEAFF	TGTGCCAGCGGCCGGGACAGGGAGGAAGCTTTCTTT
-	11	TRBV12-3/TRBV12-4	TRBJ1-6	many	CASSLSSPLHF	TGTGCCAGCAGTTTATCTTCACCCCTCCACTTT
-	17	TRBV20-1	TRBJ1-5	-	CSARSGTPKGGNQPQHF	TGCAGTGCTAGGTCCGGGACCCCCAAAGGAGGCAATCAGCCCCAGCATTTT
-	13	TRBV19	TRBJ2-5	many	CASRSGQQETQYF	TGTGCCAGTAGATCCGGACAGCAAGAGACCCAGTACTTC
-	13	TRBV20-1	TRBJ1-5	few	CSAMTAINQPQHF	TGCAGTGCTATGACAGCGATCAATCAGCCCCAGCATTTT
TRBD1	14	TRBV6-5	TRBJ1-5	few	CASRADRDGQPQHF	TGTGCCAGCAGAGCCGACAGGGACGGTCAGCCCCAGCATTTT
-	16	TRBV5-6	TRBJ2-5	-	CASSLFIPGRQETQYF	TGTGCCAGCAGCTTGTTTATTCCGGGGAGACAAGAGACCCAGTACTTC
-	13	TRBV29-1	TRBJ1-4	few	CSARRRGDEKLFF	TGCAGCGCCCGAAGGAGGGGGGATGAAAAACTGTTTTTT
-	14	TRBV28	TRBJ1-2	-	CASSLYPPNYGYTF	TGTGCCAGCAGTTTATATCCCCCTAACTATGGCTACACCTTC
TRBD2	15	TRBV20-1	TRBJ2-3	few	CSARGTSGGTDTQYF	TGCAGTGCTAGGGGGACTAGCGGGGGCACAGATACGCAGTATTTT
TRBD1	14	TRBV4-1	TRBJ1-2	few	CASSQEGRGGGYTF	TGCGCCAGCAGCCAAGAAGGCAGGGGGGGTGGCTACACCTTC
-	17	TRBV12-3/TRBV12-4	TRBJ2-3	-	CASSAPGGRGVTDTQYF	TGTGCCAGCAGTGCCCCGGGTGGCAGGGGAGTCACAGATACGCAGTATTTT
-	14	TRBV9	TRBJ2-3	-	CASSVLPMMDTQYF	TGTGCCAGCAGCGTATTACCTATGATGGATACGCAGTATTTT
-	14	TRBV7-3	TRBJ1-1	-	CASSLTSGGTEAFF	TGTGCCAGCAGCTTAACGTCGGGGGGCACTGAAGCTTTCTTT
TRBD1	17	TRBV14	TRBJ1-4	few	CASSQDQTGQRNEKLFF	TGTGCCAGCAGCCAAGACCAAACGGGACAGCGAAATGAAAAACTGTTTTTT
TRBD2	12	TRBV2	TRBJ2-1	few	CAASGTYNEQFF	TGTGCCGCTAGCGGTACCTACAATGAGCAGTTCTTC
-	16	TRBV2	TRBJ2-3	-	CASTPMVPSSTDTQYF	TGTGCCAGCACACCCATGGTCCCCTCTAGCACAGATACGCAGTATTTT
-	16	TRBV9	TRBJ1-3	few	CASSETPDSSGNTIYF	TGTGCCAGCAGCGAGACTCCGGACAGCTCTGGAAACACCATATATTTT
-	17	TRBV5-1	TRBJ2-7	many	CASSLVSGRDTRNEQYF	TGCGCCAGCAGCTTGGTTTCAGGGAGGGACACCCGGAACGAGCAGTACTTC